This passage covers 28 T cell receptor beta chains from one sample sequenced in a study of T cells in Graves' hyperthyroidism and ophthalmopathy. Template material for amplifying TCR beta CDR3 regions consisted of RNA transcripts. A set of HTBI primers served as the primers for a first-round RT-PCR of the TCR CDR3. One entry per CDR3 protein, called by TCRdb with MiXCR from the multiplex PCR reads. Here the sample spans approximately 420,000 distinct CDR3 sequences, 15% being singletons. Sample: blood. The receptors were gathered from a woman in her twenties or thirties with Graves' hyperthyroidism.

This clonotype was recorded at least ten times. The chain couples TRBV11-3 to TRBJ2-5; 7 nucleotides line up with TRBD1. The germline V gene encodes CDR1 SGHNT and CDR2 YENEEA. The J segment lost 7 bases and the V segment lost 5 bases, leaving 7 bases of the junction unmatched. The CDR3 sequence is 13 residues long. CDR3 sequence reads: CASSPVPGGTQYF. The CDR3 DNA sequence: TGTGCCAGCAGCCCCGTTCCAGGGGGGACCCAGTACTTC.

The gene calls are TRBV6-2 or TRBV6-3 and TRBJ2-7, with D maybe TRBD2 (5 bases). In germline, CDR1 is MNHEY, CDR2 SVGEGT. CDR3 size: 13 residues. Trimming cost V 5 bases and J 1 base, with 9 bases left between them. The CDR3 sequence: CASSTAVSYEQYF. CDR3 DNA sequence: TGTGCCAGCAGTACAGCGGTTTCCTACGAGCAGTACTTC.

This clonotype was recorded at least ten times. CDR3 amino acids: CSAGTSGAYEQYF. In DNA, the CDR3 is TGCAGTGCTGGGACTAGCGGGGCCTACGAGCAGTACTTC. This rearrangement joins TRBV20-1 to TRBJ2-7; 13 nucleotides line up with TRBD2. The CDR3 runs to 13 residues. Germline CDR1 and CDR2: DFQATT and SNEGSKA (reference sequence). Trimming cost V 5 bases and J 2 bases; bases outside gene matches: 0.

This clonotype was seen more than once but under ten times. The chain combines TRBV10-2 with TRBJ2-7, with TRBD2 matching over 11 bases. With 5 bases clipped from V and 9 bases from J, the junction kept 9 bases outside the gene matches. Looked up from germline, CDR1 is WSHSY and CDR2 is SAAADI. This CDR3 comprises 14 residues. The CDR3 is CASSISGRAGLQYF. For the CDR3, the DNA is TGCGCCAGCAGTATTAGCGGGAGGGCCGGCCTGCAGTACTTC.

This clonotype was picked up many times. The CDR3 bases are TGTGCCAGCAGATCCTTGCGTGGCTCATCCCGTGGGGGCACAGATACGCAGTATTTT. It translates to CASRSLRGSSRGGTDTQYF. The J gene is TRBJ2-3, the V gene TRBV11-2; no clear D. The germline V gene encodes CDR1 SGHAT and CDR2 FQNNGV. The V end was cut by 6 bases, the J end by 1 base, with 26 bases between. There are 19 residues in the CDR3.

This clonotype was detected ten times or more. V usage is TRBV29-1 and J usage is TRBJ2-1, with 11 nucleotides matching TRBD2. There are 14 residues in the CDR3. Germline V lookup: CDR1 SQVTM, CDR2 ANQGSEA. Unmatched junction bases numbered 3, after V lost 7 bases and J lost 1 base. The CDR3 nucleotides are TGCAGCGCCCTAGCGGGAGGTTCCTACAATGAGCAGTTCTTC. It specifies CSALAGGSYNEQFF.

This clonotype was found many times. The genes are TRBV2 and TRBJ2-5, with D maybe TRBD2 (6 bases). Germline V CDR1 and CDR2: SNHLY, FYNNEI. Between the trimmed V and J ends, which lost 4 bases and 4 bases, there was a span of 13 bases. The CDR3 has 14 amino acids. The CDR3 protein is CASSGRQGGETQYF. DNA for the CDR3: TGTGCCAGCAGTGGACGTCAGGGAGGAGAGACCCAGTACTTC.

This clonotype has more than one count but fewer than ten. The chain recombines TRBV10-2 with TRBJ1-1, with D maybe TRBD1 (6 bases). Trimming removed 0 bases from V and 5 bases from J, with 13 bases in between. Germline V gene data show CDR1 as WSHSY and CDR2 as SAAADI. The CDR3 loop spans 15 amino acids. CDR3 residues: CASSESGGRGTEAFF. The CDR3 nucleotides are TGCGCCAGCAGTGAGTCGGGGGGGCGGGGGACTGAAGCTTTCTTT.

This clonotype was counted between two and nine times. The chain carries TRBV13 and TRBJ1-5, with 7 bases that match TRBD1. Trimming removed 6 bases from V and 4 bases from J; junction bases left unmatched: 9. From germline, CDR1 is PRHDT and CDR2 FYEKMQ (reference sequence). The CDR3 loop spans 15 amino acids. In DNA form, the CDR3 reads TGTGCCAGCAGTTTAAGGACAGGCCTTAATCAGCCCCAGCATTTT. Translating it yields CASSLRTGLNQPQHF.

For the CDR3, the DNA is TGCAGTGCTGCCCAAGGACTAGCGGGAGGGTTGGAGACCCAGTACTTC. Its translation: CSAAQGLAGGLETQYF. V usage is TRBV20-1 and J usage is TRBJ2-5; TRBD2 agrees at 15 bases. The CDR3 totals 16 residues. The V gene end was trimmed by 5 bases and the J gene end by 5 bases; junction bases not matched to a gene: 9. From germline, CDR1 is DFQATT and CDR2 SNEGSKA (reference sequence).

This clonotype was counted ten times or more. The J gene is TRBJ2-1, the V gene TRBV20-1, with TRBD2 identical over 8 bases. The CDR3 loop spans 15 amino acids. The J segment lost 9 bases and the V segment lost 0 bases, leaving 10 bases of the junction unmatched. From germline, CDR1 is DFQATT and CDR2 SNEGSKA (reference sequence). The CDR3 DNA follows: TGCAGTGCTAGAGATGTGGCGGGAGGTCGAGGTGAGCAGTTCTTC. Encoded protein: CSARDVAGGRGEQFF.

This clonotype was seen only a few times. The CDR3 DNA sequence: TGCGCCAGCAGTGAAGGGAGACAGGCAGGAACCTACGAGCAGTACTTC. This codes for CASSEGRQAGTYEQYF. The chain combines TRBV10-2 with TRBJ2-7; possibly TRBD1 for D (6 bases). CDR1 and CDR2 from the germline V gene are WSHSY and SAAADI. The CDR3 consists of 16 residues. Trimming cost V 3 bases and J 2 bases, with 17 bases left between them.

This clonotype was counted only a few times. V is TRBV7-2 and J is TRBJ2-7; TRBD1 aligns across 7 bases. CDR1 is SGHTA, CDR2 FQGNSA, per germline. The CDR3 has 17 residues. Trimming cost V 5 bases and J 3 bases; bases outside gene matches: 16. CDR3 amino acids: CASSLPRGGLNSYEQYF. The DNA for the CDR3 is TGTGCCAGCAGCCTACCACGAGGGGGCCTGAATAGCTACGAGCAGTACTTC.

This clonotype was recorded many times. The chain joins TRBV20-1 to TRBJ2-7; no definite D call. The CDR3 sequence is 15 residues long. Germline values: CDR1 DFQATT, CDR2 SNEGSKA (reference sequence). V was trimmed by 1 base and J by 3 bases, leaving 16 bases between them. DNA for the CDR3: TGCAGTGCTAGAGGGGGTCAGGCTAGATACTACGAGCAGTACTTC. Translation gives CSARGGQARYYEQYF.

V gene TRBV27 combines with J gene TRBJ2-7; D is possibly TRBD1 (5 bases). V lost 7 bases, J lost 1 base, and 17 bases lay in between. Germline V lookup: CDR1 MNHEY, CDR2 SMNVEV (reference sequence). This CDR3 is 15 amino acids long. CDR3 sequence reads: CASKPLQAKSYEQYF. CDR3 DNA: TGTGCCAGCAAACCATTACAGGCGAAATCCTACGAGCAGTACTTC.

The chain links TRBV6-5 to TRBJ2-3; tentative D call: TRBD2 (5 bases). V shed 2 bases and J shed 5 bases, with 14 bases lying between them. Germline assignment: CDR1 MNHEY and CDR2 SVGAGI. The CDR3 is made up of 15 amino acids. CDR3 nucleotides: TGTGCCAGCAGTTACGTTCCTAGCCGTGGAGATACGCAGTATTTT. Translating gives CASSYVPSRGDTQYF.

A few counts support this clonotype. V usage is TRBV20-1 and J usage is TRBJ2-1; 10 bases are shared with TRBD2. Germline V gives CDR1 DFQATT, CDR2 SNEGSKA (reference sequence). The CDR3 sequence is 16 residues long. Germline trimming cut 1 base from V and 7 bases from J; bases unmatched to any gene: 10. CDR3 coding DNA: TGCAGTGCTAGAGTCAGTACAGCGGGAGGGCTTAATGAGCAGTTCTTC. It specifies CSARVSTAGGLNEQFF.

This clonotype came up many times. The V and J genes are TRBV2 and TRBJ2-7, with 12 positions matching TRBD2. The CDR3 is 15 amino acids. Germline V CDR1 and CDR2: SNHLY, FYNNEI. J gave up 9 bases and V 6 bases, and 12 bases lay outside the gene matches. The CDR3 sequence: CASRKTSGGLEVQYF. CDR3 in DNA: TGTGCCAGCAGGAAGACTAGCGGGGGCCTAGAGGTGCAGTACTTC.

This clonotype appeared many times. The CDR3: CASSQTSSYEQYF. CDR3 nucleotide sequence: TGTGCCAGCAGCCAGACTAGCTCCTACGAGCAGTACTTC. The chain joins TRBV3-1 to TRBJ2-7, with a weak D call TRBD2 (6 bases). The CDR3 length is 13 residues. V shed 3 bases and J shed 0 bases, with 6 bases lying between them. Germline values: CDR1 LGHDT, CDR2 YNNKEL (reference sequence).

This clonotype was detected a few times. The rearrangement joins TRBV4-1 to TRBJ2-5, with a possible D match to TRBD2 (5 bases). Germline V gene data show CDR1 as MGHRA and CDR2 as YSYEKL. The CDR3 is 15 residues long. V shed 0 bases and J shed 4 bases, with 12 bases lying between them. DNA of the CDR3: TGCGCCAGCAGCCAAGAGGCAGGTGGGAGAGAGACCCAGTACTTC. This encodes CASSQEAGGRETQYF.

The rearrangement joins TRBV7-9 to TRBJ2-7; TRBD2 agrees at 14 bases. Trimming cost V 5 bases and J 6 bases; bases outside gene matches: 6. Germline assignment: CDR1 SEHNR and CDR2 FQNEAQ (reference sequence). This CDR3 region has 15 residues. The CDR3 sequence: CASSVPGLAGVEQYF. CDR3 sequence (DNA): TGTGCCAGCAGCGTACCGGGACTAGCGGGAGTCGAGCAGTACTTC.

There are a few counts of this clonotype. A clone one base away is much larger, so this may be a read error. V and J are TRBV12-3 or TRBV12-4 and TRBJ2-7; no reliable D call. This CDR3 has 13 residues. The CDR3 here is CASSFGRAYEQCF. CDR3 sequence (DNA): TGTGCCAGCAGTTTCGGCCGAGCCTACGAGCAGTGCTTC.

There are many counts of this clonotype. CDR3 region: CASSPSGLANEQYF. The CDR3, as DNA: TGTGCCAGCAGCCCATCGGGACTAGCGAACGAGCAGTACTTC. The chain uses TRBV9 and TRBJ2-7; TRBD2 matches 10 bases. The V gene's germline CDR1 is SGDLS and CDR2 YYNGEE. V was clipped by 4 bases and J by 5 bases; unmatched bases: 6. The CDR3 runs 14 residues.

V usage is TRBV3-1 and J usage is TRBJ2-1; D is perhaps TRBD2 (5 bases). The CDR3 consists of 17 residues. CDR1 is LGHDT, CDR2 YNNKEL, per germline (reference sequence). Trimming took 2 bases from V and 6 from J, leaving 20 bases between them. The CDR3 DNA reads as TGTGCCAGCAGCCAAAGGTTGGAGGTGAGCCGGCGCAATGAGCAGTTCTTC. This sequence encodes CASSQRLEVSRRNEQFF.

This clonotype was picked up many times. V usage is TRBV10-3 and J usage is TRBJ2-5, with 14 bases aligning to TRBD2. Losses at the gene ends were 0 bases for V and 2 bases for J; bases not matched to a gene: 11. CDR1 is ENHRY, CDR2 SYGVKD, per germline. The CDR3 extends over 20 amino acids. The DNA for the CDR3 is TGTGCCATCAGTGAGTCGAGTTCCGGACTAGCGGGAGGTGGGCAAGAGACCCAGTACTTC. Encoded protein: CAISESSSGLAGGGQETQYF.

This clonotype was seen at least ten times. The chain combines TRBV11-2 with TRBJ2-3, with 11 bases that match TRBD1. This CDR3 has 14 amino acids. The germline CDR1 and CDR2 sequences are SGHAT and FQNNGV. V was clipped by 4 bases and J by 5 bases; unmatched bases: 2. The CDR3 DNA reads TGTGCCAGCAGCTCCGGGACAGGGGGAGATACGCAGTATTTT. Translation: CASSSGTGGDTQYF. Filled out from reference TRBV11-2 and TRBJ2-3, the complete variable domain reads EAGVAQSPRYKIIEKRQSVAFWCNPISGHATLYWYQQILGQGPKLLIQFQNNGVVDDSQLPKDRFSAERLKGVDSTLKIQPAKLEDSAVYLCASSSGTGGDTQYFGPGTRLTVL.

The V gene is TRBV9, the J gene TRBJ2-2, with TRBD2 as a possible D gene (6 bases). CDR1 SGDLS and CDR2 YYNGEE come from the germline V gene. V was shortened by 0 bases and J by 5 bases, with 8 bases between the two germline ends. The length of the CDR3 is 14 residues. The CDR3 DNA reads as TGTGCCAGCAGCGTAGATAGCGGAACCGGGGAGCTGTTTTTT. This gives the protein CASSVDSGTGELFF.

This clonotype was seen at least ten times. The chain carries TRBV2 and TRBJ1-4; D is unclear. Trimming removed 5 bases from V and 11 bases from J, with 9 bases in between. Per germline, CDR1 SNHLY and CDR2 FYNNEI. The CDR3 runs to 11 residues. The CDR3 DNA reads TGTGCCAGCAGTTGGGCGGAGAAACTGTTTTTT. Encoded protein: CASSWAEKLFF.